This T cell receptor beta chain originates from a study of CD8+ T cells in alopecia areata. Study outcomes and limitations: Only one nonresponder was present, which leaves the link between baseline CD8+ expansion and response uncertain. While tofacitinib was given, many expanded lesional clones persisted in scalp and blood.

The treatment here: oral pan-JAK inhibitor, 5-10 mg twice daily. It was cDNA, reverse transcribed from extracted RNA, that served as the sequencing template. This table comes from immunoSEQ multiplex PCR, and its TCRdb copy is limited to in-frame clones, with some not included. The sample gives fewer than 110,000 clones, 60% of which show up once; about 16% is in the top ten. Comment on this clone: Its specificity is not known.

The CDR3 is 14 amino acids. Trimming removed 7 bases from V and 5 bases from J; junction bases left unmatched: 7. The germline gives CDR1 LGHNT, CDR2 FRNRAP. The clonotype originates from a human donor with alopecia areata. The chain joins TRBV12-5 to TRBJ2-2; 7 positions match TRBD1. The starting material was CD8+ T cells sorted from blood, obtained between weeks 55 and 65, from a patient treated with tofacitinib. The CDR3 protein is CASAPGQRTGELFF. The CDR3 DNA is TGTGCTAGTGCCCCGGGACAGAGGACCGGGGAGCTGTTTTTT. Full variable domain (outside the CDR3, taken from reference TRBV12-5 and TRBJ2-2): DARVTQTPRHKVTEMGQEVTMRCQPILGHNTVFWYRQTMMQGLELLAYFRNRAPLDDSGMPKDRFSAEMPDATLATLKIQPSEPRDSAVYFCASAPGQRTGELFFGEGSRLTVL.